This T cell receptor (beta chain) came from a study of identical twins. Study-level findings and limits: Twins' surplus sharing was weaker for beta out-of-frame sequences. Conclusions relied on cross-sectional statistical analysis, not following the same donors. Alpha sequences out of frame and shared by twins had excess low generation probability.

A universal primer site was added by template switching, and unique molecular identifiers were carried by the cDNA. Via MiXCR, TCRdb re-called the 5' RACE reads, giving one row per CDR3 protein. The data show about 530,000 distinct CDR3 sequences, about 15% seen once. The CDR3 sequence is 14 residues long. V gave up 5 bases and J gave up 0 bases, with 10 bases separating them. The germline V gene encodes CDR1 LNHDA and CDR2 SQIVND (reference sequence). This clonotype was observed a handful of times. The antigen is not known. These sequences were also reported in another study, on yellow fever vaccine responses in identical twins.

The chain uses TRBV19 and TRBJ1-2, with D unclear. The receptor comes from a woman between 18 and 29 years old in good health. Sample: CD4+ T cells sorted from blood. The CDR3 protein is CASSSRTANYGYTF. The CDR3 nucleotides read TGTGCCAGTAGTTCCCGGACCGCTAACTATGGCTACACCTTC.